These T cell receptor beta chains were read from a single sample in a study of T-cell memory formation after mild COVID-19. TCRdb re-called the 5' RACE reads with MiXCR, one entry per CDR3 protein. The sample has more than 80,000 distinct CDR3 sequences; about 18% are singletons. Sequencing was done on a sample of PBMCs or a T cell subset sorted from them (not recorded which). The receptors originated from an adult woman who had mild COVID-19 (a few samples of this study predate the infection). Cell type and time point are not known. Both conserved end residues are part of each CDR3. D genes are given only for firm matches. Not all rows give a size; the values are once, few, many and, for expanded clones, a class.

j_call: TRBJ1-1; clone_size: few; d_call: TRBD1; v_call: TRBV7-6; cdr3_nt: TGTGCCAGCAGCTCCCCGGGACAGGGAACCCCTGAAGCTTTCTTT; cdr3_aa: CASSSPGQGTPEAFF
j_call: TRBJ1-1; clone_size: NA; d_call: TRBD1; v_call: TRBV9; cdr3_nt: TGTGCCAGCAGCCCAGGGACAGGTCAGCAAGCTTTCTTT; cdr3_aa: CASSPGTGQQAFF
j_call: TRBJ1-2; clone_size: many; d_call: NA; v_call: TRBV4-2; cdr3_nt: TGTGCCAGCTACTCCACAGGCTTTCCTAACTATGGCTACACCTTC; cdr3_aa: CASYSTGFPNYGYTF
j_call: TRBJ2-3; clone_size: NA; d_call: NA; v_call: TRBV19; cdr3_nt: TGTGCCAGTAGTACCTCATTACGCACAGATACGCAGTATTTT; cdr3_aa: CASSTSLRTDTQYF
j_call: TRBJ1-4; clone_size: many; d_call: NA; v_call: TRBV7-7; cdr3_nt: TGTGCCAGCAGCTTATCGGCAGGGGACGAAAAACTGTTTTTT; cdr3_aa: CASSLSAGDEKLFF
j_call: TRBJ2-3; clone_size: many; d_call: NA; v_call: TRBV5-1; cdr3_nt: TGCGCCAGCAGCTTGGCCACCTTCTGGGAGACAGATACGCAGTATTTT; cdr3_aa: CASSLATFWETDTQYF
j_call: TRBJ2-1; clone_size: few; d_call: NA; v_call: TRBV7-6; cdr3_nt: TGTGCCAGCAGCTCAGTCTGGAATGAGCAGTTCTTC; cdr3_aa: CASSSVWNEQFF
j_call: TRBJ1-5; clone_size: few; d_call: NA; v_call: TRBV7-9; cdr3_nt: TGTGCCAGCTCGGGAGACCACCCGGCATATAGCAATCAGCCCCAGCATTTT; cdr3_aa: CASSGDHPAYSNQPQHF
j_call: TRBJ2-7; clone_size: NA; d_call: NA; v_call: TRBV5-1; cdr3_nt: TGCGCCAGCAGCTTGGGAACAGCCGCCGGTGAGCAGTACTTC; cdr3_aa: CASSLGTAAGEQYF
j_call: TRBJ1-2; clone_size: NA; d_call: TRBD1; v_call: TRBV7-9; cdr3_nt: TGTGCCAGCAGCACCCCCCGACAGGGGGCGAGGAACTATGGCTACACCTTC; cdr3_aa: CASSTPRQGARNYGYTF
j_call: TRBJ2-1; clone_size: many; d_call: NA; v_call: TRBV5-6; cdr3_nt: TGTGCCAGCAGCTTGGTAGGCGATGAGCAGTTCTTC; cdr3_aa: CASSLVGDEQFF
j_call: TRBJ2-1; clone_size: NA; d_call: TRBD2; v_call: TRBV5-1; cdr3_nt: TGCGCCAGCAGCTTGGAGCGGGGGTGCTACAATGAGCAGTTCTTC; cdr3_aa: CASSLERGCYNEQFF
j_call: TRBJ2-3; clone_size: NA; d_call: TRBD2; v_call: TRBV4-2; cdr3_nt: TGTGCCAGCAGTGAACTAGCGGGAGTATCAGATACGCAGTATTTT; cdr3_aa: CASSELAGVSDTQYF
j_call: TRBJ1-6; clone_size: NA; d_call: NA; v_call: TRBV7-3; cdr3_nt: TGTGCCAGCAGGGCTCTTGAAGAAAATAATTCACCCCTCCACTTT; cdr3_aa: CASRALEENNSPLHF
j_call: TRBJ2-7; clone_size: NA; d_call: NA; v_call: TRBV5-1; cdr3_nt: TGCGCCAGCAGCATGGACATCTCCTACGAGCAGTACTTC; cdr3_aa: CASSMDISYEQYF
j_call: TRBJ1-1; clone_size: few; d_call: NA; v_call: TRBV27; cdr3_nt: TGTGCCAGCAGTTTCACTATGGGACTGTCGGATTCTTTCTTT; cdr3_aa: CASSFTMGLSDSFF
j_call: TRBJ2-4; clone_size: few; d_call: NA; v_call: TRBV14; cdr3_nt: TGTGCCAGCAGCCAAACGACGACGGTAGCCAAAAACATTCAGTACTTC; cdr3_aa: CASSQTTTVAKNIQYF
j_call: TRBJ2-1; clone_size: many; d_call: NA; v_call: TRBV9; cdr3_nt: TGTGCCAGCAGCGGTTTCCCCGAGGCGAATAATGAGCAGTTCTTC; cdr3_aa: CASSGFPEANNEQFF
j_call: TRBJ2-5; clone_size: NA; d_call: NA; v_call: TRBV7-9; cdr3_nt: TGTGCCAGCAGCCCCTCGGGTTGGGAGACCCAGTACTTC; cdr3_aa: CASSPSGWETQYF
j_call: TRBJ1-1; clone_size: NA; d_call: NA; v_call: TRBV15; cdr3_nt: TGTGCCACCAGCAGAGGAGGGCCAGTCAGGAACACTGAAGCTTTCTTT; cdr3_aa: CATSRGGPVRNTEAFF
j_call: TRBJ2-1; clone_size: many; d_call: TRBD2; v_call: TRBV9; cdr3_nt: TGTGCCAGCAGCGTCACTAGCGGGTGGGTCAATGAGCAGTTCTTC; cdr3_aa: CASSVTSGWVNEQFF
j_call: TRBJ2-7; clone_size: NA; d_call: NA; v_call: TRBV5-6; cdr3_nt: TGTGCCAGCAGCCTTCTAGTAAGGTTGGAAAACGAGCAGTACTTC; cdr3_aa: CASSLLVRLENEQYF
j_call: TRBJ1-1; clone_size: few; d_call: TRBD1; v_call: TRBV5-1; cdr3_nt: TGCGCCAGCAGCTTTACAGGGGGCTCGAACACTGAAGCTTTCTTT; cdr3_aa: CASSFTGGSNTEAFF
j_call: TRBJ2-7; clone_size: NA; d_call: TRBD1; v_call: TRBV27; cdr3_nt: TGTGCCAGCAGTGGGGCAGGGGGCTCCTACGAGCAGTACTTC; cdr3_aa: CASSGAGGSYEQYF
j_call: TRBJ2-5; clone_size: few; d_call: NA; v_call: TRBV13; cdr3_nt: TGTGCCAGCAGCTCCTCCCCAGGCCCCCAAGAGACCCAGTACTTC; cdr3_aa: CASSSSPGPQETQYF
j_call: TRBJ1-4; clone_size: NA; d_call: TRBD1; v_call: TRBV19; cdr3_nt: TGTGCCAGTAGTACTACCGGGACAGGGAGAGAAAAACTGTTTTTT; cdr3_aa: CASSTTGTGREKLFF
j_call: TRBJ1-5; clone_size: few; d_call: NA; v_call: TRBV6-6; cdr3_nt: TGTGCCAGCGGCCGGGATCTCAATCAGCCCCAGCATTTT; cdr3_aa: CASGRDLNQPQHF
j_call: TRBJ2-5; clone_size: few; d_call: NA; v_call: TRBV9; cdr3_nt: TGTGCCAGCAGCGTAGCTGGGGAGACCCAGTACTTC; cdr3_aa: CASSVAGETQYF
j_call: TRBJ2-7; clone_size: NA; d_call: TRBD2; v_call: TRBV11-2; cdr3_nt: TGTGCCAGCAGCTTCCTAGGGACTAGCGGGGACGAGCAGTACTTC; cdr3_aa: CASSFLGTSGDEQYF
j_call: TRBJ2-1; clone_size: many; d_call: TRBD2; v_call: TRBV30; cdr3_nt: TGTGCCTGGAGGGGTCAGCGGGGGGGCCTGTTCAATGAGCAGTTCTTC; cdr3_aa: CAWRGQRGGLFNEQFF
j_call: TRBJ1-5; clone_size: NA; d_call: NA; v_call: TRBV24-1; cdr3_nt: TGTGCCACCAGTGATGGAGTGGCACTAAATCAGCCCCAGCATTTT; cdr3_aa: CATSDGVALNQPQHF
j_call: TRBJ2-1; clone_size: many; d_call: NA; v_call: TRBV7-6; cdr3_nt: TGTGCCAGCACCGCGACCGTTAGCTCCTACAATGAGCAGTTCTTC; cdr3_aa: CASTATVSSYNEQFF
j_call: TRBJ2-7; clone_size: few; d_call: TRBD1; v_call: TRBV4-1; cdr3_nt: TGCGCCAGCAGCCCAGGGGGAACCTACGAGCAGTACTTC; cdr3_aa: CASSPGGTYEQYF
j_call: TRBJ1-1; clone_size: NA; d_call: TRBD1; v_call: TRBV4-2; cdr3_nt: TGTGCCAGCAGCCAAAAACAGGGGGTATATACTGAAGCTTTCTTT; cdr3_aa: CASSQKQGVYTEAFF
j_call: TRBJ2-6; clone_size: NA; d_call: NA; v_call: TRBV7-9; cdr3_nt: TGTGCCAGCAGCTTGGTTCCAGGCTCTGGGGCCAACGTCCTGACTTTC; cdr3_aa: CASSLVPGSGANVLTF
j_call: TRBJ2-3; clone_size: few; d_call: NA; v_call: TRBV7-2; cdr3_nt: TGTGCCAGCAGCCCACCTCCGAAAGATACGCAGTATTTT; cdr3_aa: CASSPPPKDTQYF
j_call: TRBJ2-2; clone_size: NA; d_call: TRBD2; v_call: TRBV6-5; cdr3_nt: TGTGCCAGCAGTTATTCGGGGGGGAACACCGGGGAGCTGTTTTTT; cdr3_aa: CASSYSGGNTGELFF
j_call: TRBJ2-7; clone_size: NA; d_call: NA; v_call: TRBV20-1; cdr3_nt: TGCAGTGCGACCACTCATACAAAAAGCTCCTACGAGCAGTACTTC; cdr3_aa: CSATTHTKSSYEQYF
j_call: TRBJ1-1; clone_size: NA; d_call: NA; v_call: TRBV19; cdr3_nt: TGTGCCAGTAGTACAGAACAGGGGAACACTGAAGCTTTCTTT; cdr3_aa: CASSTEQGNTEAFF
j_call: TRBJ1-5; clone_size: NA; d_call: TRBD1; v_call: TRBV7-6; cdr3_nt: TGTGCCAGCAGCCCCGACAGGGTCAGCAATCAGCCCCAGCATTTT; cdr3_aa: CASSPDRVSNQPQHF
j_call: TRBJ2-3; clone_size: NA; d_call: NA; v_call: TRBV7-2; cdr3_nt: TGTGCCAGCAGCTCATCGAGCTTAGTGGGCACAGATACGCAGTATTTT; cdr3_aa: CASSSSSLVGTDTQYF
j_call: TRBJ2-3; clone_size: NA; d_call: NA; v_call: TRBV14; cdr3_nt: TGTGCCAGCAGCCAAGATGGGGGTTACACAGATACGCAGTATTTT; cdr3_aa: CASSQDGGYTDTQYF
j_call: TRBJ2-7; clone_size: NA; d_call: TRBD2; v_call: TRBV27; cdr3_nt: TGTGCCAGCAGTATGGGACTAGCGGGCGAGCAGTACTTC; cdr3_aa: CASSMGLAGEQYF
j_call: TRBJ2-7; clone_size: few; d_call: NA; v_call: TRBV4-1; cdr3_nt: TGCGCCAGCAGCCAAGACAGGGGGAGGTCCTACGAGCAGTACTTC; cdr3_aa: CASSQDRGRSYEQYF
j_call: TRBJ1-6; clone_size: NA; d_call: TRBD1; v_call: TRBV7-9; cdr3_nt: TGTGCCAGCAGCTTAATTAGGACAGGCCATAATTCACCCCTCCACTTT; cdr3_aa: CASSLIRTGHNSPLHF
j_call: TRBJ2-1; clone_size: NA; d_call: NA; v_call: TRBV4-1; cdr3_nt: TGCGCCAGCAGCCAACAGAGCGGCACCTACAATGAGCAGTTCTTC; cdr3_aa: CASSQQSGTYNEQFF
j_call: TRBJ2-7; clone_size: NA; d_call: NA; v_call: TRBV10-3; cdr3_nt: TGTGCCATCAGTGAGTCCACAACCGGGCCGGGCTACGAGCAGTACTTC; cdr3_aa: CAISESTTGPGYEQYF
j_call: TRBJ2-3; clone_size: many; d_call: NA; v_call: TRBV29-1; cdr3_nt: TGCAGCGTTGTAGAGGGATCTAGCAATACGCAGTATTTT; cdr3_aa: CSVVEGSSNTQYF
j_call: TRBJ1-1; clone_size: NA; d_call: TRBD1; v_call: TRBV7-9; cdr3_nt: TGTGCCAGCAGCCCCCCTGTGGGACAGTATTACGGGCAAGCTTTCTTT; cdr3_aa: CASSPPVGQYYGQAFF
j_call: TRBJ2-7; clone_size: NA; d_call: TRBD2; v_call: TRBV10-3; cdr3_nt: TGTGCCATCGGGGGGACTAGCGGGCCGGTGGCTTACGAGCAGTACTTC; cdr3_aa: CAIGGTSGPVAYEQYF
j_call: TRBJ2-5; clone_size: NA; d_call: NA; v_call: TRBV29-1; cdr3_nt: TGCAGCGTTGAGGGGTTTTCAGAAGTTTCGGGGAGACAAGAGACCCAGTACTTC; cdr3_aa: CSVEGFSEVSGRQETQYF
j_call: TRBJ2-5; clone_size: few; d_call: NA; v_call: TRBV9; cdr3_nt: TGTGCCAGCAGCGCGCAATCGGGAGAGACCCAGTACTTC; cdr3_aa: CASSAQSGETQYF
j_call: TRBJ2-7; clone_size: NA; d_call: NA; v_call: TRBV19; cdr3_nt: TGTGCCAGTAGTGCCGCAGGTGGAATCTCCTACGAGCAGTACTTC; cdr3_aa: CASSAAGGISYEQYF
j_call: TRBJ2-1; clone_size: NA; d_call: NA; v_call: TRBV7-6; cdr3_nt: TGTGCCAGCAGCTTAGAAGGGATGGAGCAGTTCTTC; cdr3_aa: CASSLEGMEQFF
j_call: TRBJ2-3; clone_size: NA; d_call: NA; v_call: TRBV13; cdr3_nt: TGTGCCAGCCGACTCCCGACATTTTACACAGATACGCAGTATTTT; cdr3_aa: CASRLPTFYTDTQYF
j_call: TRBJ2-1; clone_size: few; d_call: TRBD2; v_call: TRBV4-3; cdr3_nt: TGCGCCAGCAGCCAAGCCACCGTGCGGGAGGCAGACAATGAGCAGTTCTTC; cdr3_aa: CASSQATVREADNEQFF
j_call: TRBJ1-1; clone_size: many; d_call: NA; v_call: TRBV29-1; cdr3_nt: TGCAGCGTGGAAAGCGCTGCGAACACTGAAGCTTTCTTT; cdr3_aa: CSVESAANTEAFF